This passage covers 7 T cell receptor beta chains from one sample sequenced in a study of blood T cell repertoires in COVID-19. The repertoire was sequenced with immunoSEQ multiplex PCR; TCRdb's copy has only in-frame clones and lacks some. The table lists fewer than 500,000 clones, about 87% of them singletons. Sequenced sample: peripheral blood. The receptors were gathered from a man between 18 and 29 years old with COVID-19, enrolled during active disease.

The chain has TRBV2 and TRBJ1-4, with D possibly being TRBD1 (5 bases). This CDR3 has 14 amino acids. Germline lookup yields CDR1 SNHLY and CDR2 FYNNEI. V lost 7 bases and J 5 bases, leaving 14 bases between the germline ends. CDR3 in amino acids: CASTMTDRNEKLFF. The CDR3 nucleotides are TGTGCCAGCACCATGACAGACCGAAATGAAAAACTGTTTTTT.

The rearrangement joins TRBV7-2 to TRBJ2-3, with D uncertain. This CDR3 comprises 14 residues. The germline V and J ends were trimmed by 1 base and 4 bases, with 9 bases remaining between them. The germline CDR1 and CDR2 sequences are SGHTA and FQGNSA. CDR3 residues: CASSLGDWADTQYF. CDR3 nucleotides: TGTGCCAGCAGCTTAGGCGACTGGGCAGATACGCAGTATTTT.

CDR3 nucleotides: TGTGCCAGCAGTGAAGAAGGGACTAGCCGGGAGACCCAGTACTTC. This codes for CASSEEGTSRETQYF. The genes are TRBV2 and TRBJ2-5; 9 bases map to TRBD2. Germline CDR1 and CDR2: SNHLY and FYNNEI. V dropped 1 base and J dropped 5; count of bases not matched to a gene: 5. This CDR3 contains 15 residues.

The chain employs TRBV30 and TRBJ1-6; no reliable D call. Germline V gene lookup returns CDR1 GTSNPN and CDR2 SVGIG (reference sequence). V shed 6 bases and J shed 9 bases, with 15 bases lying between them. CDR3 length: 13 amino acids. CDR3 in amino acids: CACILRVPSPLHF. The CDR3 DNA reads TGTGCCTGTATCCTGCGGGTCCCTTCACCCCTCCACTTT.

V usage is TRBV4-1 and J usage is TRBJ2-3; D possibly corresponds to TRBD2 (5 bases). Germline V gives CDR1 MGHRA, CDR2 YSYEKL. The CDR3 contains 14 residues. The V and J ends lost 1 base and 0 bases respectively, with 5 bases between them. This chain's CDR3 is CASSQAGSTDTQYF. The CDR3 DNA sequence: TGCGCCAGCAGCCAAGCGGGGAGCACAGATACGCAGTATTTT.

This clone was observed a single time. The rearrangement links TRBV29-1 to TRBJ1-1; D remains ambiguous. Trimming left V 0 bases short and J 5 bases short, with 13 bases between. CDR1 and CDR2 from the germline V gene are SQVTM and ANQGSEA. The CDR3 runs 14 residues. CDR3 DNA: TGCAGCGTTGAAGATCATGGAGGGAGGACTGAAGCTTTCTTT. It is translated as CSVEDHGGRTEAFF.

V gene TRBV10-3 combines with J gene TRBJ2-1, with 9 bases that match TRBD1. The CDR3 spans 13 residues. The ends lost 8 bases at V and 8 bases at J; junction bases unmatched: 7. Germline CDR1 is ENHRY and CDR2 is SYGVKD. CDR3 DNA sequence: TGTGCCATCTGGACAGGGGCCACCCATGAGCAGTTCTTC. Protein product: CAIWTGATHEQFF.